Below, one T cell receptor beta chain is given with its context. Its specificity is unknown. The PCR ran on 60 Vbeta and 13 Jbeta primers. Sequencing was performed with immunoSEQ multiplex PCR; in TCRdb, only in-frame clones are kept and a portion is missing. The sample lists under 130,000 clones, around two thirds occurring once. The data were taken from a study of cytomegalovirus exposure and HLA in healthy donors. General study findings and limits: Through in vitro validation, three CMV-associated chains were shown to be specific for CMV antigens.

V gave up 7 bases and J gave up 1 base; unmatched junction bases: 3. Germline CDR1 reads LNHDA; CDR2 reads SQIVND (reference sequence). This CDR3 region has 13 residues. This TCR derives from a man younger than 40 in good health and CMV-seropositive. V is TRBV19 and J is TRBJ2-5; 7 positions match TRBD1. The sequenced sample was PBMCs. The CDR3 DNA reads TGTGCCAGTACACAGGGGAGCCAAGAGACCCAGTACTTC. Its protein product is CASTQGSQETQYF.